This TCR beta chain was recorded in a study of T cell responses to AZD1222 COVID-19 vaccine. Study-level points and caveats: Epitopes outside B.1.351 and B.1.1.7 mutated regions reportedly drew nearly half of spike TCRs. Females outnumbered males among donors, who were mostly white British; clonal diversity was possibly underestimated. The breadth and depth of Spike-specific TCRs increased once two AZD1222 doses had been given.

Analyses pooled second doses at about 4 or about 12 weeks. This clone was seen a single time. No antigen is known for it. The CDR3 sequence is 16 residues long. Germline V gene sequence: CDR1 SGHRS, CDR2 YFSETQ. The ends were cut back, 4 bases at V and 0 bases at J, with 14 bases in the middle. Sequencing was performed with immunoSEQ multiplex PCR; in TCRdb, only in-frame clones are kept and a portion is missing. The profile shows under 50,000 clones, roughly 90% of them singletons. The chain uses TRBV5-1 and TRBJ1-3; a possible D gene is TRBD1 (6 bases). This receptor was taken from an adult who received the AZD1222 COVID-19 vaccine. Here the sequenced sample was peripheral blood, taken 28 days after the second AZD1222 dose. The chain's CDR3 is CASSRATGRSGNTIYF. The CDR3 nucleotides read TGCGCCAGCAGCCGGGCTACAGGGCGCTCTGGAAACACCATATATTTT.